The 29 T cell receptor beta chains below all came from one sample that was sequenced in a study of shared clonotypes between healthy human individuals. TCRdb keeps only in-frame clones here, not all; method: immunoSEQ multiplex PCR. The profile covers about 380,000 clones, with roughly 96% appearing a single time and around 0.29% taken by the ten largest. The sequencing sample was made of memory CD8+ T cells sorted from blood. Noted subset: CD45RO+ cells pooled with CCR7-negative TemRA cells. These receptors all stem from a man aged 25-45 years in good health.

This rearrangement joins TRBV18 to TRBJ2-3; D possibly corresponds to TRBD2 (5 bases). Trimming removed 3 bases from V and 4 bases from J, with 11 bases in between. The CDR3 consists of 14 residues. Per the germline V gene, CDR1 is KGHSH and CDR2 is LQKENI. The CDR3 coding sequence is TGTGCCAGCTCACCGGCGAGGGTACCAGATACGCAGTATTTT. Amino acid sequence: CASSPARVPDTQYF.

The CDR3 nucleotides read TGTGCCAGTAGTATTTCGATGGCCGGCCTAAATGAAAAACTGTTTTTT. Its translation: CASSISMAGLNEKLFF. The chain is built from TRBV19 and TRBJ1-4; no firm D call. This CDR3 spans 16 amino acids. Germline lookup yields CDR1 LNHDA and CDR2 SQIVND (reference sequence). The V gene lost 3 bases and the J gene lost 5 bases, with 16 bases spanning the gap.

CDR3 in amino acids: CASSLAPAGAAFF. As DNA, the CDR3 is TGTGCCAGCAGCTTAGCTCCGGCAGGGGCGGCTTTCTTT. The chain employs TRBV11-2 and TRBJ1-1, with D tentatively TRBD1 (6 bases). Trimming took 1 base from V and 11 from J, leaving 14 bases between them. CDR1 is SGHAT, CDR2 FQNNGV, per germline. CDR3 length: 13 amino acids.

V and J are TRBV10-3 and TRBJ1-3; D is unresolved. CDR1 and CDR2 from the germline V gene are ENHRY and SYGVKD. Trimming removed 0 bases at V and 3 bases at J, with 0 bases between. There are 12 residues in the CDR3. The CDR3 DNA sequence: TGTGCCATCAGTGAGTCTGGAAACACCATATATTTT. Amino acids: CAISESGNTIYF.

The chain links TRBV2 to TRBJ2-5; D is unclear. The CDR3 sequence is 13 residues long. In germline, CDR1 is SNHLY, CDR2 FYNNEI. V dropped 5 bases and J dropped 5 bases, with 12 bases sitting between them. In DNA form, the CDR3 reads TGTGCCAGCAGTTTGTCCCTCAAGGAGACCCAGTACTTC. It encodes CASSLSLKETQYF.

The chain joins TRBV30 to TRBJ2-2; TRBD1 aligns across 7 bases. J was trimmed by 3 bases and V by 1 base; bases with no gene match: 8. Germline-derived CDR1 and CDR2 are GTSNPN and SVGIG (reference sequence). The CDR3 has 16 residues. DNA of the CDR3: TGTGCCTGGAGTGCTTACAGGGGTTCTGACACCGGGGAGCTGTTTTTT. It is translated as CAWSAYRGSDTGELFF. The complete variable domain, with remaining parts taken from reference TRBV30 and TRBJ2-2, reads SQTIHQWPATLVQPVGSPLSLECTVEGTSNPNLYWYRQAAGRGLQLLFYSVGIGQISSEVPQNLSASRPQDRQFILSSKKLLLSDSGFYLCAWSAYRGSDTGELFFGEGSRLTVL.

This clone appeared once. The chain uses TRBV2 and TRBJ2-1; D is possibly TRBD2 (5 bases). The CDR3 has 18 residues. Looked up from germline, CDR1 is SNHLY and CDR2 is FYNNEI. V lost 2 bases and J 0 bases, leaving 17 bases between the germline ends. The DNA for the CDR3 is TGTGCCAGCAGTGAAACCTACGTTTATGGGAGCTCCTACAATGAGCAGTTCTTC. Protein product: CASSETYVYGSSYNEQFF.

The chain couples TRBV11-2 to TRBJ2-1, with 8 bases identical to TRBD2. The germline V gene has CDR1 SGHAT and CDR2 FQNNGV. The CDR3 totals 15 residues. Trimming at V came to 1 base and at J to 2 bases, leaving 1 base not matched to a gene. For the CDR3, the DNA is TGTGCCAGCAGCTTAGGAGCGGGGGCCTACAATGAGCAGTTCTTC. It is translated as CASSLGAGAYNEQFF.

V usage is TRBV18 and J usage is TRBJ2-4; 8 positions match TRBD1. The V and J ends lost 5 bases and 5 bases, in that order; junction bases with no gene match: 11. Per germline, CDR1 KGHSH and CDR2 LQKENI. The CDR3 loop spans 16 amino acids. CDR3 amino acids: CASSRLSGTGENIQYF. In DNA, the CDR3 is TGTGCCAGCTCAAGACTATCCGGGACAGGAGAAAACATTCAGTACTTC.

The chain recombines TRBV5-1 with TRBJ1-2; 7 positions match TRBD1. Germline-derived CDR1 and CDR2 are SGHRS and YFSETQ. V shed 4 bases, J shed 1 base, and the junction held 7 bases outside the gene matches. This CDR3 region has 15 residues. CDR3 bases: TGCGCCAGCAGCAGGGGGGACAGCCTTAACTATGGCTACACCTTC. Its translation: CASSRGDSLNYGYTF.

V gene TRBV5-1 combines with J gene TRBJ1-5, with TRBD1 as a possible D gene (5 bases). Trimming removed 6 bases at V and 4 bases at J, with 20 bases between. CDR3 length: 16 amino acids. From germline, CDR1 is SGHRS and CDR2 YFSETQ. The CDR3 bases are TGCGCCAGCACGAATGGGACGGAGACCCTTAATCAGCCCCAGCATTTT. This translates into CASTNGTETLNQPQHF.

This chain joins TRBV9 and TRBJ2-1; unclear D gene. Trimming shortened V by 0 bases and J by 3 bases, and 10 bases separated the two germline ends. Per the germline V gene, CDR1 is SGDLS and CDR2 is YYNGEE. The CDR3 is 15 amino acids. The chain's CDR3 is CASSVGSGYYNEQFF. The CDR3 coding sequence is TGTGCCAGCAGCGTAGGGTCAGGCTACTACAATGAGCAGTTCTTC.

The chain carries TRBV6-6 and TRBJ2-2; no firm D call. In germline, CDR1 is MNHNY, CDR2 SVGAGI (reference sequence). The CDR3 spans 15 residues. The V and J ends lost 2 bases and 1 base respectively, with 8 bases between them. DNA for the CDR3: TGTGCCAGCAGTTACGCATATTTGAACACCGGGGAGCTGTTTTTT. Its translation: CASSYAYLNTGELFF.

This chain links TRBV5-1 with TRBJ2-3; D gene ambiguous. V was trimmed by 3 bases and J by 3 bases, leaving 5 bases between them. CDR1 SGHRS and CDR2 YFSETQ come from the germline V gene. The CDR3 spans 12 residues. For the CDR3, the DNA is TGCGCCAGCAGCTCTCCAACAGATACGCAGTATTTT. Its translation is CASSSPTDTQYF.

Turning to this clone: The same CDR3 can be traced to other DNA sequences in this sample. The rearrangement links TRBV18 to TRBJ1-5; D call uncertain. CDR1 and CDR2 from the germline V gene are KGHSH and LQKENI. The V gene lost 2 bases and the J gene lost 1 base, with 6 bases spanning the gap. The CDR3 spans 14 residues. CDR3 sequence reads: CASSPGYSNQPQHF. CDR3 nucleotides: TGTGCCAGCTCACCAGGGTACAGCAATCAGCCCCAGCATTTT.

This chain connects TRBV19 to TRBJ1-1; D unclear. Germline V gene data show CDR1 as LNHDA and CDR2 as SQIVND (reference sequence). Trimming removed 10 bases at V and 0 bases at J, with 21 bases between. The CDR3 is made up of 16 amino acids. The CDR3 sequence is CAIPEGRYHMNTEAFF. The CDR3 DNA sequence: TGTGCCATCCCGGAAGGGCGCTACCATATGAACACTGAAGCTTTCTTT.

The chain joins TRBV10-3 to TRBJ2-7; no firm D call. Germline CDR1 and CDR2: ENHRY and SYGVKD. This CDR3 comprises 14 residues. Trimming took off 4 bases at V and 0 bases at J, with 10 bases between the two ends. The CDR3 region has the DNA TGTGCCATCAGTGCCGGACCGAGCTCCTACGAGCAGTACTTC. It is translated as CAISAGPSSYEQYF.

The gene calls are TRBV11-2 and TRBJ1-1; TRBD1 is a possible D gene (6 bases). Per germline, CDR1 SGHAT and CDR2 FQNNGV. The CDR3 has 14 residues. With 3 bases removed from V and 3 bases from J, the gap between germline ends came to 11 bases. In DNA, the CDR3 is TGTGCCAGCAGCTTCGGACAGAGATACACTGAAGCTTTCTTT. Its protein is CASSFGQRYTEAFF.

The chain recombines TRBV29-1 with TRBJ2-5; maybe TRBD1 (7 bases). The germline gives CDR1 SQVTM, CDR2 ANQGSEA. CDR3 length: 11 residues. The V gene lost 7 bases and the J gene lost 5 bases, with 11 bases spanning the gap. The CDR3 is CSGDSGETQYF. CDR3 in DNA: TGCAGCGGGGACAGCGGGGAGACCCAGTACTTC.

The V call is TRBV5-1, the J call TRBJ1-6; TRBD1 might be the D (5 bases). Germline V CDR1 and CDR2: SGHRS, YFSETQ. This CDR3 has 16 residues. Trimming stripped 4 bases from V and 7 bases from J, with 18 bases between. CDR3 nucleotides: TGCGCCAGCAGCGCAGCCCCCGGGACGGCGAATTCACCCCTCCACTTT. This translates into CASSAAPGTANSPLHF.

This clone was recorded only once. The chain employs TRBV28 and TRBJ2-7; D is uncertain. Germline V gene sequence: CDR1 MDHEN, CDR2 SYDVKM. V was clipped by 2 bases and J by 5 bases, with 13 bases between them. This CDR3 is 14 amino acids long. The CDR3 loop is CASSLTQVGNEQYF. The CDR3 DNA sequence: TGTGCCAGCAGTTTAACTCAGGTGGGGAACGAGCAGTACTTC.

V and J are TRBV15 and TRBJ1-1; 10 bases are a match to TRBD1. Germline V gene lookup returns CDR1 LNHNV and CDR2 YYDKDF (reference sequence). V lost 6 bases, J lost 5 bases, and 9 bases stayed unmatched. The CDR3 is 15 amino acids. In DNA, the CDR3 is TGTGCCACCAGTCCTTCGACAGGGGGCGGGACTGAAGCTTTCTTT. Translated: CATSPSTGGGTEAFF. The full variable domain, rest sourced from reference TRBV15 and TRBJ1-1, is DAMVIQNPRYQVTQFGKPVTLSCSQTLNHNVMYWYQQKSSQAPKLLFHYYDKDFNNEADTPDNFQSRRPNTSFCFLDIRSPGLGDTAMYLCATSPSTGGGTEAFFGQGTRLTVV.

A note on this clone: Sequence at one end of the junction differs from germline and may be a read error. V and J are TRBV30 and TRBJ2-3; 8 bases align to TRBD2. Germline loops: CDR1 GTSNPN, CDR2 SVGIG (reference sequence). The CDR3 length is 9 residues. CDR3 sequence reads: CASGTSPSF. CDR3 in DNA: TGTGCCTCAGGGACTAGTCCGAGTTTT.

In DNA form, the CDR3 reads TGTGCCATCAGTGAAGGTTCCAGGTTCTACGAGCAGTACTTC. Translation gives CAISEGSRFYEQYF. The chain joins TRBV10-3 to TRBJ2-7; the D is unclear. The V gene lost 3 bases and the J gene lost 3 bases, with 12 bases spanning the gap. The CDR3 has 14 residues. The germline V gene has CDR1 ENHRY and CDR2 SYGVKD.

This clone showed up just once. This chain uses TRBV4-2 with TRBJ2-3; D not certain. Looked up from germline, CDR1 is LGHNA and CDR2 is YNFKEQ. This CDR3 is built from 12 residues. The germline V and J ends were trimmed by 0 bases and 8 bases, with 6 bases remaining between them. Here the CDR3 reads CASSQETVTQYF. DNA of the CDR3: TGTGCCAGCAGCCAAGAGACGGTTACGCAGTATTTT.

The rearrangement links TRBV7-2 to TRBJ2-7, with D unclear. The V end lost 2 bases, the J end lost 4 bases, and 9 bases lay between the germline ends. The CDR3 is 13 amino acids. Germline lookup yields CDR1 SGHTA and CDR2 FQGNSA. The CDR3 protein is CASSLSISYEQYF. CDR3 DNA sequence: TGTGCCAGCAGCTTAAGTATCAGTTACGAGCAGTACTTC.

CDR3 loop: CASSLDTAAYEQYF. The DNA for the CDR3 is TGTGCCAGCAGCTTAGATACGGCAGCCTACGAGCAGTACTTC. The genes are TRBV11-2 and TRBJ2-7; D is ambiguous. CDR3 length: 14 residues. Between the trimmed V and J ends, which lost 0 bases and 2 bases, there was a span of 8 bases. Germline CDR1 SGHAT, CDR2 FQNNGV.

As regards this clone: In the same sample, other DNA sequences code for this CDR3. This chain links TRBV7-2 with TRBJ1-2, with D hard to call. Trimming took off 1 base at V and 5 bases at J, with 5 bases between the two ends. The CDR3 spans 12 residues. Germline V gene data show CDR1 as SGHTA and CDR2 as FQGNSA. In nucleotides, the CDR3 is TGTGCCAGCAGCTTAGTCCCATATGGCTACACCTTC. As protein: CASSLVPYGYTF.

The chain combines TRBV28 with TRBJ2-3; 9 nucleotides line up with TRBD2. The germline V gene encodes CDR1 MDHEN and CDR2 SYDVKM. V was pared by 5 bases and J by 6 bases, with 12 bases of the junction left unmatched. This CDR3 is built from 16 residues. This CDR3 reads CASSPLSGRTADTQYF. The CDR3 region has the DNA TGTGCCAGCAGTCCCCTAAGCGGGAGGACAGCGGATACGCAGTATTTT.